Below, one TCR beta chain is given with its context. The CDR3 extends over 14 amino acids. The germline V gene has CDR1 MDHEN and CDR2 SYDVKM. V dropped 1 base and J dropped 0 bases, with 6 bases sitting between them. Data came from immunoSEQ multiplex PCR; TCRdb stores just in-frame clones and leaves some out. This sample carries 400,000 or so clones, roughly 91% of them seen once, and the ten largest clones take under 0.7%. Recovered status applied to Cohort 3 donors who had two consecutive negative PCRs. It also applied to those with clearance or with symptom resolution. The data were obtained in a study of blood T cell repertoires in COVID-19. The wider study: T cells, B-cell-depleted T cells, or PBMCs provided the cDNA or gDNA that served as material.

This chain connects TRBV28 to TRBJ1-1; no clear D. Sequenced: PBMCs or T cells enriched from blood (not recorded which). This TCR derives from a man in his late teens or twenties who had recovered from COVID-19. This CDR3 reads CASSLSDMNTEAFF. The CDR3 DNA reads as TGTGCCAGCAGTTTATCAGATATGAACACTGAAGCTTTCTTT. The full variable domain, with the rest looked up from reference TRBV28 and TRBJ1-1, is DVKVTQSSRYLVKRTGEKVFLECVQDMDHENMFWYRQDPGLGLRLIYFSYDVKMKEKGDIPEGYSVSREKKERFSLILESASTNQTSMYLCASSLSDMNTEAFFGQGTRLTVV.